Sequencing of this T cell receptor beta chain was carried out in a study of blood T cell repertoires in COVID-19. Study summary: T cells, B-cell-depleted T cells, or PBMCs provided the cDNA or gDNA that served as material.

Here immunoSEQ multiplex PCR was the method, and the copy in TCRdb shows in-frame clones only, minus some. This sample has about 88,000 clones, with about 88% found just once. This clone has only one observation. Trimming pared 1 base from V and 4 bases from J, leaving 16 bases between. The V gene's germline CDR1 is LGHDT and CDR2 YNNKEL (reference sequence). The CDR3 is made up of 16 amino acids. This TCR was recovered from a woman aged 80 or over with acute or convalescent COVID-19. The chain couples TRBV3-1 (or the pseudogene TRBV3-2) to TRBJ1-2; the D gene is possibly TRBD1 (6 bases). The sequenced material came from peripheral blood. CDR3 sequence reads: CASSQGGGRISYGYTF. The DNA of the CDR3 is TGTGCCAGCAGCCAAGGCGGGGGGCGAATAAGCTATGGCTACACCTTC.